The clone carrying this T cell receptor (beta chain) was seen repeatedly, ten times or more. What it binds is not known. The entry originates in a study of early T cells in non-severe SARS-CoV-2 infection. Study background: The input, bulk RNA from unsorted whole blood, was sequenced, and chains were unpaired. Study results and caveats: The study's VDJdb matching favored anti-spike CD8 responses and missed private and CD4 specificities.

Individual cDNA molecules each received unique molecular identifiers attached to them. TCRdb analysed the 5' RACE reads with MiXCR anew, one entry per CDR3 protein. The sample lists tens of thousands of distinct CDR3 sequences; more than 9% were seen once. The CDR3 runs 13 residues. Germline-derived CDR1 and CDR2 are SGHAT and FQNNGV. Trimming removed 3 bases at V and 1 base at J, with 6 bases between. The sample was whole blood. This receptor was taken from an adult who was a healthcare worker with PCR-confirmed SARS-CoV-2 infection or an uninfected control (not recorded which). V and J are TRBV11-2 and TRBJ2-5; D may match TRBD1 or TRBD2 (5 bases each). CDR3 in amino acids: CASSFGAQETQYF. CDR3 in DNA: TGTGCCAGCAGCTTCGGGGCCCAAGAGACCCAGTACTTC.